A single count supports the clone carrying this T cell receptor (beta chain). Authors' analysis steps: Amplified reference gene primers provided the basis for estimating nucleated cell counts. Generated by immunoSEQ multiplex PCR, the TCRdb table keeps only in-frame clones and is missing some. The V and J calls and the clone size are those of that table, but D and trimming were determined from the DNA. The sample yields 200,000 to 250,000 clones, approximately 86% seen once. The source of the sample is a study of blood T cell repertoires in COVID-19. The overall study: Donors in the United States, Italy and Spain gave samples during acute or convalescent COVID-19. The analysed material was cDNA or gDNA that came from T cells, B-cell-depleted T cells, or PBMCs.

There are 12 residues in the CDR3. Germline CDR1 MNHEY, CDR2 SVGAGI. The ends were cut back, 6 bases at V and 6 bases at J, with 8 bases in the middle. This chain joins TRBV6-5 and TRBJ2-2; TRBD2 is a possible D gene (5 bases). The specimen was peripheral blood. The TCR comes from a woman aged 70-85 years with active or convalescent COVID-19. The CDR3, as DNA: TGTGCCAGCAGCGAGGGTCCCGGGGAGCTGTTTTTT. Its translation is CASSEGPGELFF.